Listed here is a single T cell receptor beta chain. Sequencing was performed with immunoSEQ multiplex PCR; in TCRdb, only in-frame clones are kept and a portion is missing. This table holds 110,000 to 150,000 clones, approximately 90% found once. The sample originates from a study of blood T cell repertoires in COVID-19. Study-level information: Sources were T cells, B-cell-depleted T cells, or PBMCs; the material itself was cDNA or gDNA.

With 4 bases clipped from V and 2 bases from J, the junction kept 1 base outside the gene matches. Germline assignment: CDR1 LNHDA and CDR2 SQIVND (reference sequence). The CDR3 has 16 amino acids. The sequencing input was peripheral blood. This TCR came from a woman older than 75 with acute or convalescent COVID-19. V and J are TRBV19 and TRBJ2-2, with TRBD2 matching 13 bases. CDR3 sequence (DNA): TGTGCCAGTAGTACGGGACTAGCGGGAAACACCGGGGAGCTGTTTTTT. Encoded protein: CASSTGLAGNTGELFF.